What follows describes a single TCR beta chain. Its antigen is not identified. Researchers built TCR beta cDNA using 5'RACE template switching with UMIs. From the 5' RACE reads, TCRdb lists one entry per CDR3 protein and no DNA. The table gives fewer than 550,000 distinct CDR3 sequences; the top ten clones make up 1.4% of it. The CDR3 length is 13 residues. The germline gives CDR1 DFQATT, CDR2 SNEGSKA (reference sequence). The sample comes from a study of T cells expressing NK-cell markers. Study-wide context: Underlying the TCR beta repertoires were sorted CD3+CD56+NKG2C+, CD3+CD56+NKG2C- and CD3+CD56-NKG2C+ T cells. HCMV seropositivity marked seven of the eight sequenced donors; one was seronegative. Study-level points and caveats: Expanded NKG2C+ T cell clones had unclear HCMV specificity.

Source material: blood T cells: a sorted CD56 or NKG2C T cell subset, CD4+ or CD8+ T cells, or bulk PBMC T cells (not recorded which). V is TRBV20-1 and J is TRBJ2-1; TCRdb's D call, TRBD2, is unchecked because there is no DNA. The sequence was obtained from a woman aged 50 to 60 in good health. CDR3 loop: CSARPGTSGEQFF.